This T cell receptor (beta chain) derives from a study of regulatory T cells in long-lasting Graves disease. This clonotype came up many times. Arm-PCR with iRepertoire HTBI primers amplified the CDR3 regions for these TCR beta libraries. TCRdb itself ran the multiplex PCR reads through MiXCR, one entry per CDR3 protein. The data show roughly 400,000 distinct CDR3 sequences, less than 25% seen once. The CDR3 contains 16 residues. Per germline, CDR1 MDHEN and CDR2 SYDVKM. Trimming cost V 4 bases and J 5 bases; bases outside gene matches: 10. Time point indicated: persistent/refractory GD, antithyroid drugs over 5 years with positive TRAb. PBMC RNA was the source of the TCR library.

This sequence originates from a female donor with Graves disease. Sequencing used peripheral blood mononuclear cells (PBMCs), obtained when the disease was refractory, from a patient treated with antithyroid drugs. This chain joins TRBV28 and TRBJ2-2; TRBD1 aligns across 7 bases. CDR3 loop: CASSSPGGSRTGELFF. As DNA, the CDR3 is TGTGCCAGCAGTTCGCCAGGGGGATCGCGGACCGGGGAGCTGTTTTTT.